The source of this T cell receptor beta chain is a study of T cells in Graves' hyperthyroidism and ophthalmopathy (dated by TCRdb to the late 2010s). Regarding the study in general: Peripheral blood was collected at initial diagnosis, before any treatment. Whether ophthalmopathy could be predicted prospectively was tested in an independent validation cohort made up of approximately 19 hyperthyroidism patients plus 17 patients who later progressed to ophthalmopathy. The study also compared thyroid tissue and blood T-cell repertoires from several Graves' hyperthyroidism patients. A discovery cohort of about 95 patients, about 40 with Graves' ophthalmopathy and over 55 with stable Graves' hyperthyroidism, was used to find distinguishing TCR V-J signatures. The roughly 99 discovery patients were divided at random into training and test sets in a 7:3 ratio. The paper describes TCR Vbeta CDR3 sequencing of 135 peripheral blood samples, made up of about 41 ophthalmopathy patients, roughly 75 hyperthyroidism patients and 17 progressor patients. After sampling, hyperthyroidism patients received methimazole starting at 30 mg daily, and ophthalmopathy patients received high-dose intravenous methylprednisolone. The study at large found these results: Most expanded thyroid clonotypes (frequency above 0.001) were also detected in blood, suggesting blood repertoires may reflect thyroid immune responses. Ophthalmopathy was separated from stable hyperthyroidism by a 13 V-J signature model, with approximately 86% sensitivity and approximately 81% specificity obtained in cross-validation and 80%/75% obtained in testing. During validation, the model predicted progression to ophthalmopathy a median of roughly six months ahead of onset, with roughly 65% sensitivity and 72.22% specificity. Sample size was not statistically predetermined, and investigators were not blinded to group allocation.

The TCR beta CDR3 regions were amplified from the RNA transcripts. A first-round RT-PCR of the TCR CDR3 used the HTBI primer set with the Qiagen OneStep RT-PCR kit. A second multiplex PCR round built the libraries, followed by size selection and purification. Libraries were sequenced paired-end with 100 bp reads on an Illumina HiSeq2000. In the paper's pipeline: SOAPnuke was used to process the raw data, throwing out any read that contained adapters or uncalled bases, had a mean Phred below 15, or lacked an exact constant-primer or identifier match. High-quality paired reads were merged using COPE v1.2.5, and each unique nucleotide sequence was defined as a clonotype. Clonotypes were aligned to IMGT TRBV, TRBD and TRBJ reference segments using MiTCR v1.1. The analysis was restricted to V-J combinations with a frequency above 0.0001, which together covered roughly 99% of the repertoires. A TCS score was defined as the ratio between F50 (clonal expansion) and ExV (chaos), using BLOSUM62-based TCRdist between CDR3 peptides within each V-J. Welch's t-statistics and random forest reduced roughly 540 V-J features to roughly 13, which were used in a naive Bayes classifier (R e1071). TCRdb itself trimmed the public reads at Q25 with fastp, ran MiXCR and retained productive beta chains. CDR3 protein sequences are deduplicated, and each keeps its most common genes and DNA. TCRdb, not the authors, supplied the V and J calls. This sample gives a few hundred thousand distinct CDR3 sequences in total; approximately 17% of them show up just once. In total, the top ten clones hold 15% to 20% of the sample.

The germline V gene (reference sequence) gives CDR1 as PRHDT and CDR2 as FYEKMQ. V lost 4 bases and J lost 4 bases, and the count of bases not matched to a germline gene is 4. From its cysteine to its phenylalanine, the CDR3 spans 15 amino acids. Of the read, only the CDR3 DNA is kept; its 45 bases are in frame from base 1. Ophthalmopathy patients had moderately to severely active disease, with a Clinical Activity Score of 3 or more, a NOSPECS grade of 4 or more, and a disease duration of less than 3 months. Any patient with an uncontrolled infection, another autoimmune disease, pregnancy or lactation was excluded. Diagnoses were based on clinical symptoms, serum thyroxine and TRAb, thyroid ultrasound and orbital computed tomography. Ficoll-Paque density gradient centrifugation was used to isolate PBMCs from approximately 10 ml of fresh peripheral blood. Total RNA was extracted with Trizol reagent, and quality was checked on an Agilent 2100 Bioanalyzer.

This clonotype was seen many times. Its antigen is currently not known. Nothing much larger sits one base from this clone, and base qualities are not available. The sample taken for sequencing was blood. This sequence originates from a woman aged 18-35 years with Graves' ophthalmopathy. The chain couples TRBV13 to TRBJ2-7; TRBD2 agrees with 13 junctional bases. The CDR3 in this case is CASSSSLAGGYEQYF. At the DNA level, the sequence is TGTGCCAGCAGCTCCTCACTAGCGGGGGGGTACGAGCAGTACTTC.